Listed here are 2 T cell receptor beta chains from one sample, sequenced in a study of blood T cell repertoires in COVID-19. Data came from immunoSEQ multiplex PCR; TCRdb stores just in-frame clones and leaves some out. Of about 210,000 clones in the sample, more than 75% were seen once. Source material: peripheral blood. These receptor sequences come from a human donor in a cohort sampled during active COVID-19.

J is TRBJ2-7 and V is TRBV5-1; 7 positions agree with TRBD2. Per germline, CDR1 SGHRS and CDR2 YFSETQ. The junction had 4 bases not matched to a gene; V was cut back by 4 bases and J by 0 bases. The CDR3 spans 14 residues. The CDR3 DNA sequence: TGCGCCAGCAGCCCCGGGGGGACCTCCTACGAGCAGTACTTC. This encodes CASSPGGTSYEQYF.

The chain uses TRBV3-1 (or the pseudogene TRBV3-2) and TRBJ2-7; D call uncertain. The germline gives CDR1 LGHDT, CDR2 YNNKEL (reference sequence). The CDR3 totals 13 residues. Trimming removed 4 bases from V and 6 bases from J, with 13 bases in between. In DNA, the CDR3 is TGTGCCAGCAGCCTAGCCGGTCCCTCCGAGCAGTACTTC. Amino acid sequence: CASSLAGPSEQYF.